This TCR beta chain stems from a study of T cells in Graves' hyperthyroidism and ophthalmopathy. Study-wide results and caveats: In blood, most of the thyroid clonotypes expanded above 0.001 were also present. Stable hyperthyroidism was told apart from ophthalmopathy by a model built on 13 V-J features.

In patients aged 18 to 65, hyperthyroidism was newly diagnosed, with duration under 2 months. Investigators excluded patients with uncontrolled infection, other autoimmune disease, pregnancy or lactation. The trim removed 3 bases at V and 10 bases at J, leaving 12 bases unmatched. The CDR3 length is 16 residues. Germline values: CDR1 SGHTA, CDR2 FQGTGA. This clonotype was counted at least ten times. The target antigen is unknown. Amplified TCR beta CDR3 regions derived from RNA transcripts. Using the HTBI primer set, a first-round RT-PCR was run on the TCR CDR3. Each CDR3 protein is one row after TCRdb ran MiXCR on the multiplex PCR reads. The repertoire holds a few hundred thousand distinct CDR3 sequences, with approximately 44% as singletons.

The sequence came from a young woman with Graves' hyperthyroidism. The sequencing input was peripheral blood or thyroid tissue (not recorded which). This chain uses TRBV7-3 with TRBJ2-1; TRBD2 agrees at 10 bases. The CDR3 sequence is CASSFSSGSYVGEQFF. DNA for the CDR3: TGTGCCAGCAGCTTCTCTAGCGGGAGTTACGTAGGGGAGCAGTTCTTC.